One and the same sample provided the 23 T cell receptor beta chains below, sequenced in a study of T-cell reconstitution after alpha-beta-depleted transplantation in children. As it was prepared, the TCRbeta library received unique molecular identifiers. TCRdb re-derived calls from the PCR reads in MiXCR, one entry per CDR3 protein. The profile shows 65,000 to 85,000 distinct CDR3 sequences, approximately 11% of them singletons. Source: PBMCs, taken before TCRalphabeta/CD19-depleted stem cell transplant. The receptors come from a boy aged 10-17 years with acute myeloid leukemia, due to receive a stem cell transplant.

This clonotype was seen ten or more times. Here the CDR3 DNA reads TGTGCCAGCAGCTTAGAAATACAGGGGTCTTATTCACCCCTCCACTTT. Translated: CASSLEIQGSYSPLHF. This sequence joins TRBV7-6 and TRBJ1-6; 7 bases line up with TRBD1. The CDR3 sequence is 16 residues long. CDR1 and CDR2 from the germline V gene are SGHVS and FNYEAQ. The trim removed 1 base at V and 8 bases at J, leaving 8 bases unmatched.

The table lists this clonotype with many counts. V is TRBV29-1 and J is TRBJ1-2; possibly TRBD1 for D (6 bases). This CDR3 region has 14 residues. CDR1 is SQVTM and CDR2 is ANQGSEA in the germline V gene. The germline V and J ends were trimmed by 0 bases and 6 bases, with 14 bases remaining between them. DNA for the CDR3: TGCAGCGTTGAAGATGGGCGGGGGCCCGATGGCTACACCTTC. This translates into CSVEDGRGPDGYTF.

This clonotype was found many times. The genes are TRBV4-3 and TRBJ2-3; D possibly corresponds to TRBD1 (6 bases). Trimming took 6 bases from V and 2 from J, leaving 15 bases between them. Germline V CDR1 and CDR2: LGHNA, YSLEER. This CDR3 has 15 residues. CDR3 nucleotides: TGCGCCAGCAGTCGAGCGGACAGACCCACAGATACGCAGTATTTT. Translation gives CASSRADRPTDTQYF.

This clonotype was seen a few times. This chain joins TRBV29-1 and TRBJ1-2; 9 bases map to TRBD1. Germline V gene lookup returns CDR1 SQVTM and CDR2 ANQGSEA. Trimming cost V 7 bases and J 8 bases; bases outside gene matches: 14. This CDR3 region has 14 residues. The CDR3 protein is CSGYGTGIKGGYTF. The CDR3 nucleotides are TGCAGCGGGTACGGGACAGGGATAAAGGGCGGCTACACCTTC.

This clonotype was counted at least ten times. The chain recombines TRBV12-3 or TRBV12-4 with TRBJ1-6; D is uncertain. Trimming shortened V by 3 bases and J by 14 bases, and 11 bases separated the two germline ends. CDR3 length equals 12 residues. CDR3 loop: CASSFPLGALHF. CDR3 DNA sequence: TGTGCCAGCAGTTTTCCACTTGGTGCCCTCCACTTT.

Many counts were recorded for this clonotype. The genes are TRBV11-1 and TRBJ2-2; a possible D gene is TRBD2 (6 bases). V shed 6 bases and J shed 2 bases, with 19 bases lying between them. This CDR3 spans 17 amino acids. Germline V gene data show CDR1 as SGHAT and CDR2 as FQDESV (reference sequence). CDR3 region: CASRGMGLPANTGELFF. CDR3 sequence (DNA): TGTGCCAGCAGGGGGATGGGACTCCCCGCCAACACCGGGGAGCTGTTTTTT.

This clonotype appeared many times. The chain uses TRBV14 and TRBJ2-3; possibly TRBD1 for D (5 bases). V was shortened by 0 bases and J by 6 bases, with 10 bases between the two germline ends. Germline V gives CDR1 SGHDN, CDR2 FVKESK. The CDR3 loop spans 14 amino acids. Written as DNA, the CDR3 is TGTGCCAGCAGCCAAGACCCAGGGTTGGATACGCAGTATTTT. Protein product: CASSQDPGLDTQYF. Full variable domain (outside the CDR3, taken from reference TRBV14 and TRBJ2-3): EAGVTQFPSHSVIEKGQTVTLRCDPISGHDNLYWYRRVMGKEIKFLLHFVKESKQDESGMPNNRFLAERTGGTYSTLKVQPAELEDSGVYFCASSQDPGLDTQYFGPGTRLTVL.

This clonotype was counted a few times. Germline and junction disagree at one end, which may indicate a read error. The CDR3 coding sequence is TGCTGTGCTAGTGAGGCGGGTCGCTCCTACAATGAGCAGTTCTTC. Protein sequence: CCASEAGRSYNEQFF. The genes are TRBV20-1 and TRBJ2-1; tentatively, D is TRBD2 (5 bases). From germline, CDR1 is DFQATT and CDR2 SNEGSKA (reference sequence). This CDR3 contains 15 residues.

This clonotype has at least ten counts. The chain couples TRBV12-3 or TRBV12-4 to TRBJ2-5; 7 bases match TRBD2. V shed 5 bases and J 6 bases; nucleotides not matched to a gene: 9. This CDR3 is 14 amino acids long. The CDR3 loop is CASSPSPGGKTQYF. In DNA, the CDR3 is TGTGCCAGCAGTCCAAGCCCGGGGGGAAAGACCCAGTACTTC.

V usage is TRBV29-1 and J usage is TRBJ2-3; TRBD2 agrees at 7 bases. The CDR3 extends over 13 amino acids. V gave up 3 bases and J gave up 3 bases; unmatched junction bases: 3. The germline CDR1 and CDR2 sequences are SQVTM and ANQGSEA. CDR3 DNA: TGCAGCGTTGAGAGCGGGATAACAGATACGCAGTATTTT. Translated, it gives CSVESGITDTQYF.

This clonotype was observed at least ten times. This chain connects TRBV24-1 to TRBJ2-6; D is undetermined. This CDR3 is built from 17 residues. V was pared by 4 bases and J by 1 base, with 13 bases between. Germline V gene data show CDR1 as KGHDR and CDR2 as SFDVKD. The CDR3 DNA is TGTGCCACCAGTGAGCCAGGTTGGAATTCTGGGGCCAACGTCCTGACTTTC. It codes for CATSEPGWNSGANVLTF.

The V call is TRBV5-4, the J call TRBJ2-1; 9 positions agree with TRBD1. The CDR3 is made up of 13 amino acids. After removal of 6 bases from V and 9 bases from J, the junction contained 7 bases not matched to a gene. Germline V gives CDR1 SGHNT, CDR2 YYREEE (reference sequence). CDR3 amino acids: CASNTQGAGEQFF. In DNA form, the CDR3 reads TGTGCCAGCAACACACAGGGGGCGGGTGAGCAGTTCTTC.

This clonotype was counted many times. J is TRBJ2-3 and V is TRBV20-1; 8 bases map to TRBD1. Germline CDR1 reads DFQATT; CDR2 reads SNEGSKA (reference sequence). This CDR3 region has 15 residues. V gave up 6 bases and J gave up 1 base; unmatched junction bases: 9. The chain's CDR3 is CSAPAGQVGTDTQYF. In DNA form, the CDR3 reads TGCAGTGCCCCGGCGGGACAGGTTGGCACAGATACGCAGTATTTT.

The table lists this clonotype with a count of one. With a much larger clone just one base away, this may be a read error. The V gene is TRBV12-3 or TRBV12-4, the J gene TRBJ2-2, with D possibly being TRBD2 (6 bases). This CDR3 region has 19 residues. Here the CDR3 DNA reads TGTGCCCGCAGTTTAGCGGCCCTCCTTGGGAGAGGGGACACCGGGGAGCTGTTTTTT. This codes for CARSLAALLGRGDTGELFF.

J is TRBJ2-7 and V is TRBV12-3 or TRBV12-4; 9 nucleotides match TRBD1. The CDR3 extends over 13 amino acids. The J segment lost 5 bases and the V segment lost 4 bases, leaving 3 bases of the junction unmatched. CDR3 nucleotides: TGTGCCAGCAGTTATACAGGGGGCGACGAGCAGTACGTC. This gives the protein CASSYTGGDEQYV.

This clonotype was counted ten times or more. The chain carries TRBV5-1 and TRBJ2-1, with 9 positions matching TRBD2. The germline V gene has CDR1 SGHRS and CDR2 YFSETQ. This CDR3 has 14 amino acids. V was clipped by 4 bases and J by 8 bases; unmatched bases: 7. The CDR3 nucleotides read TGCGCCAGCAGCCTTAGCGGGAGTATGCATGAGCAGTTCTTC. Its translation: CASSLSGSMHEQFF. The complete variable domain, with remaining parts taken from reference TRBV5-1 and TRBJ2-1, reads KAGVTQTPRYLIKTRGQQVTLSCSPISGHRSVSWYQQTPGQGLQFLFEYFSETQRNKGNFPGRFSGRQFSNSRSEMNVSTLELGDSALYLCASSLSGSMHEQFFGPGTRLTVL.

In its sample, this clonotype was seen many times. The rearrangement links TRBV20-1 to TRBJ2-1, with TRBD2 matching over 9 bases. The CDR3 spans 14 residues. The germline V gene has CDR1 DFQATT and CDR2 SNEGSKA (reference sequence). Germline trimming cut 3 bases from V and 10 bases from J; bases unmatched to any gene: 10. This CDR3 reads CSASFLAGEGEQFF. In nucleotides, the CDR3 is TGCAGTGCTAGTTTTTTAGCGGGGGAGGGGGAGCAGTTCTTC.

This clonotype was recorded at least ten times. The chain employs TRBV5-1 and TRBJ2-3; 11 bases map to TRBD2. The CDR3 consists of 18 residues. From germline, CDR1 is SGHRS and CDR2 YFSETQ. V shed 3 bases and J 3 bases; nucleotides not matched to a gene: 12. The CDR3 DNA follows: TGCGCCAGCAGCTCGGGACTAGCGGTGGGGTCTCCTACAGATACGCAGTATTTT. Translating gives CASSSGLAVGSPTDTQYF. Based on the CDR3 plus reference TRBV5-1 and TRBJ2-3, the full variable domain is KAGVTQTPRYLIKTRGQQVTLSCSPISGHRSVSWYQQTPGQGLQFLFEYFSETQRNKGNFPGRFSGRQFSNSRSEMNVSTLELGDSALYLCASSSGLAVGSPTDTQYFGPGTRLTVL.

Here the CDR3 DNA reads TGTACCTGCAGTCCGAACTTTGGGGCGGGAGGGCCTCGGACCGGGGAGCTGTTTTTT. Amino acids: CTCSPNFGAGGPRTGELFF. V gene TRBV6-4 combines with J gene TRBJ2-2, with TRBD2 matching 9 bases. The CDR3 runs to 19 residues. CDR1 MRHNA and CDR2 SNTAGT come from the germline V gene.

In its sample, this clonotype was seen many times. The chain recombines TRBV6-5 with TRBJ1-5; perhaps TRBD1 as D (5 bases). Germline CDR1 MNHEY, CDR2 SVGAGI. The V end was cut by 7 bases, the J end by 7 bases, with 14 bases between. This CDR3 comprises 13 residues. DNA for the CDR3: TGTGCCAGCAAGAAAAATGGGGGGCAGCCCCAGCATTTT. This sequence encodes CASKKNGGQPQHF.

The chain recombines TRBV29-1 with TRBJ2-1, with D uncertain. The CDR3 length is 14 residues. The V gene's germline CDR1 is SQVTM and CDR2 ANQGSEA. Between the trimmed V and J ends, which lost 0 bases and 4 bases, there was a span of 10 bases. CDR3 coding DNA: TGCAGCGTTGAAGATTCCAGCTATTACAATGAGCAGTTCTTC. Protein: CSVEDSSYYNEQFF.

This clonotype was picked up a small number of times. The chain combines TRBV6-2 or TRBV6-3 with TRBJ1-1; 7 nucleotides match TRBD1. V gave up 4 bases and J gave up 4 bases; unmatched junction bases: 6. This CDR3 contains 14 residues. CDR1 MNHEY and CDR2 SVGEGT come from the germline V gene. CDR3 amino acids: CASSFAQGGTEAFF. The DNA for the CDR3 is TGTGCCAGCAGTTTCGCGCAGGGGGGCACTGAAGCTTTCTTT.

This chain connects TRBV3-1 to TRBJ1-3; D not resolved. V was trimmed by 0 bases and J by 4 bases, leaving 7 bases between them. CDR1 and CDR2 (germline): LGHDT, YNNKEL (reference sequence). This CDR3 is built from 14 residues. The CDR3 DNA follows: TGTGCCAGCAGCCAAGAAGGCGCAGGAAACACCATATATTTT. Its translation: CASSQEGAGNTIYF.